The 9 T cell receptor beta chains in this list originate from one sample, sequenced in a study of breast tumors, draining lymph nodes, adjacent tissues (dated by TCRdb to 2016 to 2017). The lymph node samples were taken from the axillary draining lymph nodes of breast cancer patients. Library preparation employed multiplex PCR. The run used an Illumina HiSeq 2000. The public reads were quality trimmed at Q25 with fastp and then assembled into clones with MiXCR by TCRdb, keeping productive beta chains. CDR3 protein duplicates are merged, each entry listing the most common genes and DNA. The sample table contains about 94,000 distinct CDR3 sequences; only one count was recorded for over 25% of them. The ten largest clones capture 8.1% of the sample. The sample consisted of axillary lymph node tissue. The receptors derive from a female donor with breast cancer. Some clones in this sample may be carry-over from other donors' samples.

This clonotype has a count of ten or more. J is TRBJ2-1 and V is TRBV7-2, with TRBD1 identical over 10 bases. The CDR3 is made up of 16 amino acids. With V trimmed by 0 bases and J by 3 bases, 2 bases remained unmatched. The germline gives CDR1 SGHTA, CDR2 FQGNSA. DNA for the CDR3: TGTGCCAGCAGCTTAGCCGGGACAGGGGTCTACAATGAGCAGTTCTTC. The encoded protein is CASSLAGTGVYNEQFF.

This clonotype was seen many times. This chain connects TRBV5-1 to TRBJ1-6; no clear D. Per germline, CDR1 SGHRS and CDR2 YFSETQ. This CDR3 contains 14 residues. Between the trimmed V and J ends, which lost 4 bases and 7 bases, there was a span of 12 bases. The CDR3 reads CASSTGEGNSPLHF. The CDR3, as DNA: TGCGCCAGCAGCACGGGAGAAGGGAATTCACCCCTCCACTTT.

The rearrangement links TRBV24-1 to TRBJ2-5; the match to TRBD1 covers 8 bases. V shed 1 base and J 4 bases; nucleotides not matched to a gene: 4. Germline CDR1 KGHDR, CDR2 SFDVKD. This CDR3 has 15 amino acids. In DNA form, the CDR3 reads TGTGCCACCAGTGATTTAGACAGGGGAAGAGAGACCCAGTACTTC. Translating it yields CATSDLDRGRETQYF.

As for this clonotype: Because the CDR3's place on the DNA is in doubt, the DNA is left out and the CDR3 is given as listed by TCRdb. The chain joins TRBV9 to TRBJ2-1; the table's D gene call, TRBD2, was not cross checked with the DNA. Germline CDR1 SGDLS, CDR2 YYNGEE. The CDR3 adds up to 21 amino acids, both ends counted. The CDR3 protein is CASSFYICSGSGLGVYNEQFF.

This clonotype was recorded at least ten times. The V call is TRBV7-3, the J call TRBJ2-2; the D gene is possibly TRBD2 (5 bases). Germline V lookup: CDR1 SGHTA, CDR2 FQGTGA. The CDR3 extends over 14 amino acids. V lost 6 bases and J 6 bases, leaving 14 bases between the germline ends. CDR3 loop: CASSLRERSGELFF. The CDR3 DNA sequence: TGTGCCAGCAGTTTACGGGAACGGTCCGGGGAGCTGTTTTTT.

The sample holds many counts of this clonotype. The J gene is TRBJ1-4, the V gene TRBV13; 7 bases agree with TRBD1. Per the germline V gene, CDR1 is PRHDT and CDR2 is FYEKMQ (reference sequence). The CDR3 is made up of 14 amino acids. V was clipped by 5 bases and J by 4 bases; unmatched bases: 4. DNA for the CDR3: TGTGCCAGCAGCCAGGGGGGGATTAATGAAAAACTGTTTTTT. Its protein product is CASSQGGINEKLFF.

The V gene is TRBV6-1, the J gene TRBJ1-1; 7 bases are shared with TRBD1. Germline V CDR1 and CDR2: MNHNS, SASEGT. J gave up 1 base and V 6 bases, and 5 bases lay outside the gene matches. The CDR3 loop spans 14 amino acids. As DNA, the CDR3 is TGTGCCAGCAGGCAAAGACAGGGGAACACTGAAGCTTTCTTT. It yields the protein CASRQRQGNTEAFF.

In this sample, this clonotype turned up many times. V gene TRBV28 combines with J gene TRBJ2-7; the D is unclear. Germline V CDR1 and CDR2: MDHEN, SYDVKM. V lost 1 base to trimming and J lost 2 bases, with 12 bases between them. The CDR3 contains 15 residues. CDR3 sequence: CASSLYRLDPYEQYF. The CDR3 coding sequence is TGTGCCAGCAGTTTATACCGTCTGGACCCCTACGAGCAGTACTTC. Drawing the rest from reference TRBV28 and TRBJ2-7, the complete variable domain is DVKVTQSSRYLVKRTGEKVFLECVQDMDHENMFWYRQDPGLGLRLIYFSYDVKMKEKGDIPEGYSVSREKKERFSLILESASTNQTSMYLCASSLYRLDPYEQYFGPGTRLTVT.

A word on this clonotype: No conserved phenylalanine or tryptophan ends this CDR3, so it is likely a read error. It is unclear where the CDR3 begins or ends on the DNA, so no DNA is shown, and the CDR3 is as TCRdb lists it. CDR3 protein: CASIGTGNTGERMS. The chain joins TRBV2 to TRBJ2-2; the DNA was not compared with TRBD1, the D call given in the table. Germline lookup yields CDR1 SNHLY and CDR2 FYNNEI. Termini included, the CDR3 measures 14 amino acids.